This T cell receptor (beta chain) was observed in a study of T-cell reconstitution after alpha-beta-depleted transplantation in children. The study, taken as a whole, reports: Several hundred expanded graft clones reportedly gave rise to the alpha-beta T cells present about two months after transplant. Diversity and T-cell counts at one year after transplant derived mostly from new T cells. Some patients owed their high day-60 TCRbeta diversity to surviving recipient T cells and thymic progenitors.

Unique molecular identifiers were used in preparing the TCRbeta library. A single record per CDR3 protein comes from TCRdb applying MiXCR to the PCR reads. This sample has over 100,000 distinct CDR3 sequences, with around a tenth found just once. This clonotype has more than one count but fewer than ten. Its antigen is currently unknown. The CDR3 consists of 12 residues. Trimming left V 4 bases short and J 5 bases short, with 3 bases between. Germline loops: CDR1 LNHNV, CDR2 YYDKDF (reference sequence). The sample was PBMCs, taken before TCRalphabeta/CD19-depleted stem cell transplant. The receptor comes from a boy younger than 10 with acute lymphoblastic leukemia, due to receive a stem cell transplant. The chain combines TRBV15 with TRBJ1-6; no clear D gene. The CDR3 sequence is CATSMDNSPLHF. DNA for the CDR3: TGTGCCACCAGCATGGATAATTCACCCCTCCACTTT.